The 2 T cell receptor beta chains below were found in one sample sequenced in a study of patients and donors after allogeneic stem cell transplantation. TCRdb re-analysed the RT-PCR reads in MiXCR, keeping a single row per CDR3 protein. This sample has more than 150,000 distinct CDR3 sequences, with about 24% found just once. Input material: blood, either unsorted or a sorted T cell fraction (not recorded which). These receptors were collected from a human donor who was either an allogeneic HSCT recipient or a stem cell or donor lymphocyte infusion donor (not recorded which). It is not recorded whose cells these are; they may come from a transplant donor.

V usage is TRBV7-8 and J usage is TRBJ1-2; a possible D gene is TRBD1 (6 bases). The CDR3 is 15 amino acids. The germline gives CDR1 SGHVS, CDR2 FQNEAQ. V lost 5 bases and J lost 5, with 18 bases in between. CDR3 in DNA: TGTGCCAGCAGCGAACGGACAGCCGCTCTTTATGGCTACACCTTC. Translated, it gives CASSERTAALYGYTF. The variable domain in full, with the rest retrieved from reference TRBV7-8 and TRBJ1-2, is GAGVSQSPRYKVAKRGQDVALRCDPISGHVSLFWYQQALGQGPEFLTYFQNEAQLDKSGLPSDRFFAERPEGSVSTLKIQRTQQEDSAVYLCASSERTAALYGYTFGSGTRLTVV.

The chain employs TRBV10-3 and TRBJ2-7; the match to TRBD2 covers 9 bases. This CDR3 is built from 16 residues. Looked up from germline, CDR1 is ENHRY and CDR2 is SYGVKD. V shed 2 bases and J 2 bases; nucleotides not matched to a gene: 7. DNA for the CDR3: TGTGCCATCAGTGAGCTCTCTAGCGGGATGGCCTACGAGCAGTACTTC. It translates to CAISELSSGMAYEQYF.